The 24 T cell receptor beta chains below come from one sample, sequenced in a study of cytomegalovirus exposure and HLA in healthy donors. PCR was performed using 60 Vbeta and 13 Jbeta primers. The method was immunoSEQ multiplex PCR; TCRdb's version includes in-frame clones alone and lacks a portion of them. The repertoire holds tens of thousands of clones, with roughly four fifths as singletons. The sequencing sample was made of PBMCs. These TCRs come from a man aged 35-49 years in good health and CMV-seronegative.

This clone was detected only a few times. The chain uses TRBV7-9 and TRBJ2-1; 13 bases agree with TRBD2. Trimming at V came to 5 bases and at J to 1 base, leaving 8 bases not matched to a gene. The germline gives CDR1 SEHNR, CDR2 FQNEAQ (reference sequence). The CDR3 loop spans 18 amino acids. CDR3 region: CASSPRTSGSNSYNEQFF. CDR3 in DNA: TGTGCCAGCAGCCCACGGACTAGCGGGAGTAATTCCTACAATGAGCAGTTCTTC.

V and J are TRBV7-6 and TRBJ2-3, with a tentative D call TRBD2 (5 bases). The CDR3 has 17 amino acids. Germline V gives CDR1 SGHVS, CDR2 FNYEAQ. Trimming took 1 base from V and 2 from J, leaving 16 bases between them. CDR3 loop: CASSLGSGSSLTDTQYF. The CDR3 nucleotides read TGTGCCAGCAGCTTAGGAAGCGGCTCTAGCCTCACAGATACGCAGTATTTT.

The J gene is TRBJ2-7, the V gene TRBV28; D unresolved. Between the trimmed V and J ends, which lost 3 bases and 3 bases, there was a span of 12 bases. There are 14 residues in the CDR3. The V gene's germline CDR1 is MDHEN and CDR2 SYDVKM. The CDR3 region is CASSFSEVFYEQYF. The CDR3 nucleotides read TGTGCCAGCAGTTTCAGCGAGGTCTTCTACGAGCAGTACTTC.

V and J are TRBV2 and TRBJ1-5; TRBD1 matches at 10 bases. Germline V gene lookup returns CDR1 SNHLY and CDR2 FYNNEI. V dropped 6 bases and J dropped 2; count of bases not matched to a gene: 7. This CDR3 has 16 residues. Here the CDR3 DNA reads TGTGCCAGCAGAGGGACAGGGGCGCAACGCAATCAGCCCCAGCATTTT. This codes for CASRGTGAQRNQPQHF.

The chain couples TRBV28 to TRBJ1-5; 7 bases align to TRBD1. Germline lookup yields CDR1 MDHEN and CDR2 SYDVKM. CDR3 length equals 15 residues. J lost 4 bases, V lost 6 bases, and 9 bases had no gene match. The CDR3 region is CASSPGQDRNQPQHF. Written as DNA, the CDR3 is TGTGCCAGCAGCCCTGGACAGGATCGAAATCAGCCCCAGCATTTT.

J is TRBJ1-5 and V is TRBV5-6; a possible D gene is TRBD1 (5 bases). This CDR3 spans 15 amino acids. CDR1 is SGHDT and CDR2 is YYEEEE in the germline V gene. V was cut by 4 bases and J by 2 bases, with 13 bases left in between. The CDR3 DNA reads as TGTGCCAGCAGCCGCGGGACCATCGGCAATCAGCCCCAGCATTTT. Translating it yields CASSRGTIGNQPQHF.

The genes are TRBV5-4 and TRBJ2-5; weak D call: TRBD1 (6 bases). Near its end, the DNA agrees better with TRBJ2-7, so the J call may be wrong. Germline V gene lookup returns CDR1 SGHNT and CDR2 YYREEE (reference sequence). The CDR3 loop spans 14 amino acids. This chain's CDR3 is CASSLGAGDYEQYF. The CDR3 DNA is TGTGCCAGCAGCTTGGGAGCAGGGGACTACGAGCAGTACTTC.

This clone has a single count. V gene TRBV7-2 combines with J gene TRBJ2-7; TRBD2 aligns across 10 bases. Germline values: CDR1 SGHTA, CDR2 FQGNSA. V was clipped by 2 bases and J by 0 bases; unmatched bases: 7. CDR3 length: 17 residues. CDR3 bases: TGTGCCAGCAGCTTAAAGCGGGAGGGCGTAAGCTCCTACGAGCAGTACTTC. This sequence encodes CASSLKREGVSSYEQYF.

This clone was observed once. Other DNA sequences within the sample encode an identical CDR3. This rearrangement joins TRBV5-4 to TRBJ2-5; D unresolved. Germline loops: CDR1 SGHNT, CDR2 YYREEE (reference sequence). This CDR3 spans 14 amino acids. The V end was cut by 0 bases, the J end by 4 bases, with 10 bases between. As DNA, the CDR3 is TGTGCCAGCAGCTTGGGGCTTACCAGAGAGACCCAGTACTTC. Translated, it gives CASSLGLTRETQYF.

V and J are TRBV28 and TRBJ1-1; TRBD1 might be the D (5 bases). CDR1 is MDHEN, CDR2 SYDVKM, per germline. This CDR3 region has 11 residues. V was pared by 8 bases and J by 6 bases, with 10 bases between. The CDR3 DNA reads TGTGCCAGCGCTTGGGGCTCTGAAGCTTTCTTT. It translates to CASAWGSEAFF.

V gene TRBV28 combines with J gene TRBJ2-1, with 7 positions matching TRBD1. This CDR3 has 15 residues. Germline assignment: CDR1 MDHEN and CDR2 SYDVKM. Trimming cost V 10 bases and J 3 bases; bases outside gene matches: 12. CDR3 protein: CATMVGTVGYNEQFF. The CDR3, as DNA: TGTGCCACTATGGTCGGGACAGTGGGCTACAATGAGCAGTTCTTC.

The rearrangement uses TRBV6-6 and TRBJ1-5; 8 bases agree with TRBD1. Germline V gives CDR1 MNHNY, CDR2 SVGAGI (reference sequence). CDR3 length: 12 amino acids. Trimming cost V 8 bases and J 9 bases; bases outside gene matches: 6. CDR3 sequence reads: CASLTGEGPQHF. The CDR3, as DNA: TGTGCCAGCTTGACAGGGGAAGGGCCCCAGCATTTT.

This chain joins TRBV5-6 and TRBJ1-1; a possible D gene is TRBD1 (6 bases). This CDR3 spans 14 amino acids. Looked up from germline, CDR1 is SGHDT and CDR2 is YYEEEE. The ends were cut back, 2 bases at V and 1 base at J, with 9 bases in the middle. The CDR3 sequence: CASSLGTKNTEAFF. The CDR3 DNA reads as TGTGCCAGCAGCTTAGGGACAAAGAACACTGAAGCTTTCTTT.

This chain connects TRBV28 to TRBJ2-3, with D perhaps TRBD2 (5 bases). In germline, CDR1 is MDHEN, CDR2 SYDVKM. This CDR3 spans 15 amino acids. V was cut by 2 bases and J by 2 bases, with 11 bases left in between. The CDR3: CASSLGLAHTDTQYF. In DNA form, the CDR3 reads TGTGCCAGCAGTTTAGGGCTAGCCCACACAGATACGCAGTATTTT.

The rearrangement links TRBV2 to TRBJ2-3, with D uncertain. Germline CDR1 reads SNHLY; CDR2 reads FYNNEI. Trimming shortened V by 7 bases and J by 0 bases, and 11 bases separated the two germline ends. The CDR3 covers 14 residues. CDR3 loop: CASNRFFSTDTQYF. The DNA of the CDR3 is TGTGCCAGCAACAGATTTTTTAGCACAGATACGCAGTATTTT.

The V gene is TRBV5-6, the J gene TRBJ2-5; 7 bases are a match to TRBD1. Germline V gene sequence: CDR1 SGHDT, CDR2 YYEEEE. The CDR3 is 14 amino acids. J was trimmed by 2 bases and V by 4 bases; bases with no gene match: 5. The CDR3 nucleotides read TGTGCCAGCAGCCCACCGGGACAGCAAGAGACCCAGTACTTC. Residues: CASSPPGQQETQYF.

V usage is TRBV28 and J usage is TRBJ2-7; perhaps TRBD2 as D (6 bases). Trimming shortened V by 6 bases and J by 2 bases, and 14 bases separated the two germline ends. CDR1 is MDHEN, CDR2 SYDVKM, per germline. The CDR3 is made up of 14 amino acids. CDR3 coding DNA: TGTGCCAGCAGATTTAGCGGTTCCGCCTACGAGCAGTACTTC. Its translation is CASRFSGSAYEQYF.

The rearrangement joins TRBV19 to TRBJ2-1; 10 bases agree with TRBD1. The CDR3 is made up of 14 amino acids. In germline, CDR1 is LNHDA, CDR2 SQIVND (reference sequence). The V segment lost 5 bases and the J segment 10 bases; nucleotides outside the gene matches: 8. CDR3 DNA sequence: TGTGCCAGTAGTCCCGGGACAGGGGTGGGCGAGCAGTTCTTC. Protein: CASSPGTGVGEQFF.

This clone was observed a handful of times. The V and J genes are TRBV7-2 and TRBJ1-1; no clear D. Germline assignment: CDR1 SGHTA and CDR2 FQGNSA. Trimming left V 5 bases short and J 2 bases short, with 12 bases between. This CDR3 contains 14 residues. The DNA for the CDR3 is TGTGCCAGCAGCCGGAGCGAGGGTAACACTGAAGCTTTCTTT. Protein product: CASSRSEGNTEAFF.

The genes are TRBV19 and TRBJ1-3; D is unresolved. V was pared by 5 bases and J by 0 bases, with 11 bases between. The CDR3 has 15 residues. Germline V gene sequence: CDR1 LNHDA, CDR2 SQIVND (reference sequence). CDR3 region: CASSPVGISGNTIYF. As DNA, the CDR3 is TGTGCCAGTAGTCCCGTCGGGATCTCTGGAAACACCATATATTTT. Combining the CDR3 with reference TRBV19 and TRBJ1-3 gives the whole variable domain DGGITQSPKYLFRKEGQNVTLSCEQNLNHDAMYWYRQDPGQGLRLIYYSQIVNDFQKGDIAEGYSVSREKKESFPLTVTSAQKNPTAFYLCASSPVGISGNTIYFGEGSWLTVV.

Concerning this clone itself: Other DNA sequences in this specimen translate into the identical CDR3. The gene calls are TRBV28 and TRBJ2-7, with TRBD1 matching over 10 bases. Germline-derived CDR1 and CDR2 are MDHEN and SYDVKM. The length of the CDR3 is 14 residues. The J segment lost 4 bases and the V segment lost 5 bases, leaving 5 bases of the junction unmatched. CDR3 residues: CASSLGQGGYEQYF. The CDR3 DNA sequence: TGTGCCAGCAGTCTTGGACAGGGGGGATACGAGCAGTACTTC.

The J gene is TRBJ2-1, the V gene TRBV27; 8 positions match TRBD1. Germline V CDR1 and CDR2: MNHEY, SMNVEV (reference sequence). The CDR3 contains 16 residues. The junction had 6 bases not matched to a gene; V was cut back by 4 bases and J by 1 base. The CDR3 reads CASSSRQGRSYNEQFF. The CDR3 DNA follows: TGTGCCAGCAGTTCAAGACAGGGGAGATCCTACAATGAGCAGTTCTTC.

The chain has TRBV7-8 and TRBJ2-3; 10 nucleotides line up with TRBD1. The CDR3 has 16 amino acids. Germline V gene sequence: CDR1 SGHVS, CDR2 FQNEAQ. J gave up 0 bases and V 4 bases, and 4 bases lay outside the gene matches. The chain's CDR3 is CASSSRDRGSTDTQYF. CDR3 DNA sequence: TGTGCCAGCAGCTCCCGGGACAGGGGAAGCACAGATACGCAGTATTTT.

The chain has TRBV7-2 and TRBJ1-1, with D possibly being TRBD1 (6 bases). V dropped 4 bases and J dropped 10 bases, with 16 bases sitting between them. This CDR3 spans 13 amino acids. Germline CDR1 is SGHTA and CDR2 is FQGNSA. The CDR3 spells CASSSAGGQGAFF. The CDR3 nucleotides are TGTGCCAGCAGCTCCGCGGGGGGGCAGGGAGCTTTCTTT.